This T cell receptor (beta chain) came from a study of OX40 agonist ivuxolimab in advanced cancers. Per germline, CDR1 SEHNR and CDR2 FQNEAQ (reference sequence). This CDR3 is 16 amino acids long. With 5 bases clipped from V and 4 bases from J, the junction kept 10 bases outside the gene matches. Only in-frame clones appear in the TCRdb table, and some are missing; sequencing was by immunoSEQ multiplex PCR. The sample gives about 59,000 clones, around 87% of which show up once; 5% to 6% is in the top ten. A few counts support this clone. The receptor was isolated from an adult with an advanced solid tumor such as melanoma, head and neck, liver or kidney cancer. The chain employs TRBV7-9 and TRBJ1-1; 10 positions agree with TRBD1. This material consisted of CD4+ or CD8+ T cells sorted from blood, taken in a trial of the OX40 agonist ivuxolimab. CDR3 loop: CASSPRDRGRGTEAFF. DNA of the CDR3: TGTGCCAGCAGCCCACGAGACAGGGGGCGAGGCACTGAAGCTTTCTTT.